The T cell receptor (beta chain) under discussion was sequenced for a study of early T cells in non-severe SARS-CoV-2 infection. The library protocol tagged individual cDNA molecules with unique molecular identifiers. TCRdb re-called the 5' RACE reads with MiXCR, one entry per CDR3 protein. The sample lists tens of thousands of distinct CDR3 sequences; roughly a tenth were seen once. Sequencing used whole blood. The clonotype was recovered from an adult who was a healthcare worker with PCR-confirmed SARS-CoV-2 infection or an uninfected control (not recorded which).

The CDR3: CASSYSSSGNTIYF. CDR3 in DNA: TGTGCCAGCAGTTACTCGAGCTCTGGAAACACCATATATTTT. V usage is TRBV6-5 and J usage is TRBJ1-3; no clear D. CDR1 is MNHEY, CDR2 SVGAGI, per germline. V lost 0 bases and J 0 bases, leaving 3 bases between the germline ends. The CDR3 sequence is 14 residues long.